This T cell receptor (beta chain) was recorded in a study of blood T cell repertoires in COVID-19. In the study overall: Acute and convalescent COVID-19 specimens originated in the United States, Italy and Spain. T cells, B-cell-depleted T cells, or PBMCs supplied cDNA or gDNA.

The CDR3 has 15 residues. In germline, CDR1 is KGHSH, CDR2 LQKENI. Trimming stripped 3 bases from V and 4 bases from J, with 16 bases between. Only in-frame clones appear in the TCRdb table, and some are missing; sequencing was by immunoSEQ multiplex PCR. The sample yields around 120,000 clones, roughly 69% seen once. The rearrangement joins TRBV18 to TRBJ2-7, with D possibly being TRBD1 (5 bases). Sequenced material: peripheral blood. The source is a woman in her seventies with acute or convalescent COVID-19. The DNA of the CDR3 is TGTGCCAGCTCACCGCCAGGGCCAATGTATTACGAGCAGTACTTC. Translated: CASSPPGPMYYEQYF.